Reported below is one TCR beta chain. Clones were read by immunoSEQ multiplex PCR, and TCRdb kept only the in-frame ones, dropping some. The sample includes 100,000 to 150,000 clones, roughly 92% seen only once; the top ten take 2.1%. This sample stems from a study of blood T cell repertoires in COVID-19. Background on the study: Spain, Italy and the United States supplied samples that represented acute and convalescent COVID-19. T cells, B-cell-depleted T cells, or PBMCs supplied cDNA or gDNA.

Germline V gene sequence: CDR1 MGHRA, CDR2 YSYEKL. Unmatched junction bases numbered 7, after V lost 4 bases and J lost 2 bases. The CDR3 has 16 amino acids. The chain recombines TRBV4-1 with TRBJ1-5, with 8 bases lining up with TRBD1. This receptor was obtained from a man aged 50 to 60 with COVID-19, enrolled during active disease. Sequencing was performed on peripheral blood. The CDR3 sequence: CASSPQGAPGNQPQHF. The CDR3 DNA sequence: TGCGCCAGCAGCCCGCAGGGGGCTCCGGGCAATCAGCCCCAGCATTTT.